One sample yielded the 19 T cell receptor beta chains listed below, sequenced in a study of shared clonotypes between healthy human individuals. The protocol was immunoSEQ multiplex PCR, while the TCRdb copy is restricted to in-frame clones and leaves out a portion. This sample yields about 2.2 million clones, of which more than 85% are seen a single time; roughly 1.8% belongs to the top ten. CD8 cells regarded as naive lacked CD45RO, were positively chosen for CCR7, and omitted terminally differentiated effector memory CD45RA+ cells. Sequencing was performed on naive CD8+ T cells from PBMCs. These receptor sequences come from a young man in good health. Some clones in this sample may be carry-over from other donors' samples.

The chain employs TRBV11-2 and TRBJ1-1; D remains ambiguous. The CDR3 has 16 residues. V was clipped by 7 bases and J by 1 base, with 19 bases between them. Germline V gene lookup returns CDR1 SGHAT and CDR2 FQNNGV. CDR3: CASTLRSGVGNTEAFF. Here the CDR3 DNA reads TGTGCCAGCACCCTTAGATCCGGGGTTGGGAACACTGAAGCTTTCTTT.

The chain uses TRBV4-3 and TRBJ2-7; D might be TRBD1 (6 bases). The CDR3 has 15 amino acids. Germline V gene data show CDR1 as LGHNA and CDR2 as YSLEER. V lost 0 bases to trimming and J lost 4 bases, with 13 bases between them. The CDR3 bases are TGCGCCAGCAGCCAAGATTTGGGACACAATTACGAGCAGTACTTC. Translating it yields CASSQDLGHNYEQYF.

As regards this clone: Other DNA sequences in the same sample also yield this CDR3. This chain uses TRBV5-4 with TRBJ2-1; 7 bases are shared with TRBD2. Trimming cost V 0 bases and J 6 bases; bases outside gene matches: 3. The CDR3 spans 14 residues. Germline CDR1 is SGHNT and CDR2 is YYREEE (reference sequence). The CDR3 region is CASSLEGRGNEQFF. The CDR3 nucleotides are TGTGCCAGCAGCTTGGAGGGGAGGGGCAATGAGCAGTTCTTC.

The chain combines TRBV27 with TRBJ1-1; TRBD1 might be the D (6 bases). The V gene lost 5 bases and the J gene lost 1 base, with 11 bases spanning the gap. Germline V gene data show CDR1 as MNHEY and CDR2 as SMNVEV (reference sequence). This CDR3 has 14 amino acids. The CDR3 is CASSHRAGNTEAFF. The CDR3 nucleotides read TGTGCCAGCAGTCACAGGGCCGGGAACACTGAAGCTTTCTTT.

The rearrangement links TRBV27 to TRBJ2-5; tentatively, D is TRBD1 or TRBD2 (5 bases each). With 6 bases removed from V and 9 bases from J, the gap between germline ends came to 20 bases. The CDR3 loop spans 14 amino acids. CDR1 and CDR2 from the germline V gene are MNHEY and SMNVEV (reference sequence). The CDR3, as DNA: TGTGCCAGCAGCCATCCCGATTCGAGGGGACCCCAGTACTTC. Its translation: CASSHPDSRGPQYF.

A single count supports this clone. The chain employs TRBV15 and TRBJ2-1; tentatively, D is TRBD1 (5 bases). The CDR3 is 15 residues long. Germline assignment: CDR1 LNHNV and CDR2 YYDKDF (reference sequence). The V end lost 4 bases, the J end lost 4 bases, and 14 bases lay between the germline ends. The CDR3 sequence is CATSIEDITYNEQFF. The CDR3 DNA reads as TGTGCCACCAGCATAGAGGACATAACTTACAATGAGCAGTTCTTC.

The J gene is TRBJ2-1, the V gene TRBV27, with a weak D call TRBD2 (5 bases). Germline-derived CDR1 and CDR2 are MNHEY and SMNVEV (reference sequence). V gave up 7 bases and J gave up 10 bases, with 17 bases separating them. The CDR3 is 13 amino acids. The CDR3 protein is CASNHPSLGEQFF. Written as DNA, the CDR3 is TGTGCCAGCAATCACCCTAGCTTGGGGGAGCAGTTCTTC.

With respect to this clone: A read error may produce the germline difference seen at one junction end. The chain is built from TRBV28 and TRBJ2-3; 14 bases align to TRBD2. In germline, CDR1 is MDHEN, CDR2 SYDVKM. This CDR3 has 15 amino acids. The CDR3 is CATSGLAGGRYTQYF. The CDR3 bases are TGTGCCACCAGTGGACTAGCGGGAGGTCGATATACGCAGTATTTT.

The chain has TRBV7-2 and TRBJ2-7, with a weak D call TRBD1 (6 bases). This CDR3 has 14 residues. V shed 5 bases and J shed 3 bases, with 14 bases lying between them. The germline V gene encodes CDR1 SGHTA and CDR2 FQGNSA. This CDR3 is CASSNTGLYYEQYF. CDR3 in DNA: TGTGCCAGCAGCAACACAGGGTTATACTACGAGCAGTACTTC.

The chain carries TRBV27 and TRBJ2-2; D ambiguous. The germline V and J ends were trimmed by 6 bases and 2 bases, with 16 bases remaining between them. CDR3 length equals 16 residues. The germline V gene has CDR1 MNHEY and CDR2 SMNVEV (reference sequence). CDR3 DNA: TGTGCCAGCAGCCAACGTAAGACACCCAACACCGGGGAGCTGTTTTTT. It codes for CASSQRKTPNTGELFF.

V gene TRBV10-3 combines with J gene TRBJ2-1, with D possibly TRBD1 on 5 matching bases. Germline assignment: CDR1 ENHRY and CDR2 SYGVKD. The CDR3 runs to 17 residues. Trimming cost V 0 bases and J 0 bases, with 12 bases left between them. CDR3 residues: CAISESRTITSYNEQFF. The CDR3 bases are TGTGCCATCAGTGAGTCTAGGACAATCACCTCCTACAATGAGCAGTTCTTC.

Here the CDR3 reads CASSILAGTTDTQYF. In nucleotides, the CDR3 is TGTGCCAGTAGTATTCTAGCGGGGACCACAGATACGCAGTATTTT. The genes are TRBV19 and TRBJ2-3, with 9 bases aligning to TRBD2. The CDR3 runs to 15 residues. Per germline, CDR1 LNHDA and CDR2 SQIVND (reference sequence). V lost 3 bases to trimming and J lost 2 bases; unmatched junction nucleotides: 3.

V gene TRBV27 combines with J gene TRBJ1-1; TRBD1 might be the D (5 bases). Trimming pared 4 bases from V and 5 bases from J, leaving 14 bases between. The CDR3 contains 14 residues. The germline V gene encodes CDR1 MNHEY and CDR2 SMNVEV (reference sequence). This chain's CDR3 is CASSWGTFGTEAFF. As DNA, the CDR3 is TGTGCCAGCAGTTGGGGGACCTTTGGGACTGAAGCTTTCTTT.

This clone was detected a few times. The V gene is TRBV29-1, the J gene TRBJ1-2; TRBD1 aligns across 11 bases. V dropped 6 bases and J dropped 8; count of bases not matched to a gene: 11. Germline V gene data show CDR1 as SQVTM and CDR2 as ANQGSEA. The CDR3 has 14 amino acids. The CDR3 region is CSVPGGQGARGYTF. The CDR3 DNA reads TGCAGCGTCCCGGGCGGACAGGGGGCTAGGGGCTACACCTTC.

The count of this clone is one. The chain employs TRBV6-1 and TRBJ1-5, with TRBD1 as a possible D gene (5 bases). The germline V gene has CDR1 MNHNS and CDR2 SASEGT. This CDR3 is 20 amino acids long. Deletions cut 3 bases from V and 0 bases from J, with 24 bases between. The CDR3 sequence is CASSDPTDAIRAYSNQPQHF. For the CDR3, the DNA is TGTGCCAGCAGTGATCCGACAGACGCTATCAGGGCTTATAGCAATCAGCCCCAGCATTTT.

J is TRBJ2-2 and V is TRBV7-9; TRBD1 aligns across 8 bases. V lost 2 bases, J lost 6 bases, and 5 bases stayed unmatched. This CDR3 is 15 amino acids long. The germline V gene encodes CDR1 SEHNR and CDR2 FQNEAQ (reference sequence). The CDR3 loop is CASSLRDRGAGELFF. CDR3 DNA sequence: TGTGCCAGCAGCTTAAGAGACAGGGGTGCCGGGGAGCTGTTTTTT.

J is TRBJ2-7 and V is TRBV28; D uncertain. With 7 bases removed from V and 4 bases from J, the gap between germline ends came to 14 bases. Germline CDR1 and CDR2: MDHEN and SYDVKM. The CDR3 extends over 13 amino acids. CDR3 DNA sequence: TGTGCCAGCACCTCCCGTATGTTTTACGAGCAGTACTTC. Its translation is CASTSRMFYEQYF.

The chain uses TRBV14 and TRBJ2-7, with no clear D. The V end was cut by 4 bases, the J end by 0 bases, with 7 bases between. The CDR3 covers 13 residues. Germline loops: CDR1 SGHDN, CDR2 FVKESK. The CDR3 loop reads CASSPAHSYEQYF. The CDR3 DNA sequence: TGTGCCAGCAGCCCCGCGCACTCCTACGAGCAGTACTTC.

Notes on this clone: Other nucleotide sequences from this sample produce the same CDR3. The genes are TRBV29-1 and TRBJ2-7, with no clear D. Germline lookup yields CDR1 SQVTM and CDR2 ANQGSEA. V was cut by 4 bases and J by 4 bases, with 8 bases left in between. CDR3 length equals 11 residues. Here the CDR3 DNA reads TGCAGCGTTGTGGTCGGTTACGAGCAGTACTTC. Translation gives CSVVVGYEQYF.